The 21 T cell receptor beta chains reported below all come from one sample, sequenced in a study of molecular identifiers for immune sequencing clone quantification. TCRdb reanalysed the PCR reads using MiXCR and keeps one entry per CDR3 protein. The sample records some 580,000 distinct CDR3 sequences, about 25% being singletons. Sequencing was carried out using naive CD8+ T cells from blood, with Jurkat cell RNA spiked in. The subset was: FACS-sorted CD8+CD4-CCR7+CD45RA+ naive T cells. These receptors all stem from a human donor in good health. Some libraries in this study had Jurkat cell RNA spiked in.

The CDR3 nucleotides are TGTGCCAGCAGTTCCCCCCCCTTCGAGGAACTGTTTTTT. Protein: CASSSPPFEELFF. The chain employs TRBV27 and TRBJ1-4; D is unclear. The CDR3 runs 13 residues. The germline V gene encodes CDR1 MNHEY and CDR2 SMNVEV (reference sequence). Trimming pared 4 bases from V and 12 bases from J, leaving 15 bases between.

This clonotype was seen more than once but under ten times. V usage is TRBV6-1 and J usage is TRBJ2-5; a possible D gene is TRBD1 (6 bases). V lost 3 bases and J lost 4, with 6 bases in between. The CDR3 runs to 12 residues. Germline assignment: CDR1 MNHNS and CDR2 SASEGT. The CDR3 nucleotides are TGTGCCAGCAGTGACAGGGGAGAGACCCAGTACTTC. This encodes CASSDRGETQYF.

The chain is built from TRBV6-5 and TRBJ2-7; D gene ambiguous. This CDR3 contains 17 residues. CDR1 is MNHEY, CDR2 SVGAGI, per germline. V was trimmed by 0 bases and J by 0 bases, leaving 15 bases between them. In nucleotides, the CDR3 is TGTGCCAGCAGTTACTCGATAACAGAGAGATACTCCTACGAGCAGTACTTC. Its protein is CASSYSITERYSYEQYF.

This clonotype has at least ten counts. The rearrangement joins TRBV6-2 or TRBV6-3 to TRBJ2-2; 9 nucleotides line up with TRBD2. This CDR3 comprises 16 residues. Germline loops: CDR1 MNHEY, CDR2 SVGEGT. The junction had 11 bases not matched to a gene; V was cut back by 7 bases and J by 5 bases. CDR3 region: CASISQRGAWTGELFF. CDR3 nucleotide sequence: TGTGCCAGCATTAGCCAGCGGGGGGCGTGGACCGGGGAGCTGTTTTTT.

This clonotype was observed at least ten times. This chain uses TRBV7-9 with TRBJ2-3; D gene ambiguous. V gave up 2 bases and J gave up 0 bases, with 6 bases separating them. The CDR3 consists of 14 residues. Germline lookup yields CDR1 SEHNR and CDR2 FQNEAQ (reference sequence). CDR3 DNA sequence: TGTGCCAGCAGCTTAACTGTTAGCACAGATACGCAGTATTTT. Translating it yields CASSLTVSTDTQYF.

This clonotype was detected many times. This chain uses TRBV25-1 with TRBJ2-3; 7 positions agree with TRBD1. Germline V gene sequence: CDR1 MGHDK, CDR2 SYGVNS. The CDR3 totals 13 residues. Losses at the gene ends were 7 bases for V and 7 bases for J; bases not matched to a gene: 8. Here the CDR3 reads CASKGQTAHTQYF. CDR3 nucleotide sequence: TGTGCCAGCAAGGGACAGACCGCTCATACGCAGTATTTT.

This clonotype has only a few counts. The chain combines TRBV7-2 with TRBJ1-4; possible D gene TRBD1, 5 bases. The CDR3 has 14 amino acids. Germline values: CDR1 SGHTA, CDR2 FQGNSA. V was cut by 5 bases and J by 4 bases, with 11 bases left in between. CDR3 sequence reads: CASSVEGYNEKLFF. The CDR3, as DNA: TGTGCCAGCAGCGTAGAGGGGTATAATGAAAAACTGTTTTTT. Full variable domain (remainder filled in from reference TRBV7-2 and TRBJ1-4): GAGVSQSPSNKVTEKGKDVELRCDPISGHTALYWYRQSLGQGLEFLIYFQGNSAPDKSGLPSDRFSAERTGGSVSTLTIQRTQQEDSAVYLCASSVEGYNEKLFFGSGTQLSVL.

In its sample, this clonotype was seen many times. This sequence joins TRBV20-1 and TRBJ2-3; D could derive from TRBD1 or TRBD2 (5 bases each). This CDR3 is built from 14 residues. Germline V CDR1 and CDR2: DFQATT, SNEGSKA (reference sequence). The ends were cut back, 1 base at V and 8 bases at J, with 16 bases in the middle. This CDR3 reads CSARVWDDTGTQYF. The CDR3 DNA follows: TGCAGTGCTAGAGTATGGGACGACACCGGTACGCAGTATTTT.

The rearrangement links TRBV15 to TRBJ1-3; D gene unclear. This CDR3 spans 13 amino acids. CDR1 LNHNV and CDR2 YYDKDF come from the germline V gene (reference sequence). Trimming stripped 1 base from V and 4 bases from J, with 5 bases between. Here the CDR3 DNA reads TGTGCCACCAGCAGAGCGTCCGGAAACACCATATATTTT. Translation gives CATSRASGNTIYF.

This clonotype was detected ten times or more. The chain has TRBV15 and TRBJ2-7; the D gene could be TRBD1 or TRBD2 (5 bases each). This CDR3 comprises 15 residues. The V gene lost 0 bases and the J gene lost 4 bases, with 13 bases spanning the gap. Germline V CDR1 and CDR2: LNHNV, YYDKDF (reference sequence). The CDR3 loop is CATSRDMGVGYEQYF. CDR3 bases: TGTGCCACCAGCAGAGATATGGGGGTAGGGTACGAGCAGTACTTC. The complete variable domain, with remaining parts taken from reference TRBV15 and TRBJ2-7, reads DAMVIQNPRYQVTQFGKPVTLSCSQTLNHNVMYWYQQKSSQAPKLLFHYYDKDFNNEADTPDNFQSRRPNTSFCFLDIRSPGLGDTAMYLCATSRDMGVGYEQYFGPGTRLTVT.

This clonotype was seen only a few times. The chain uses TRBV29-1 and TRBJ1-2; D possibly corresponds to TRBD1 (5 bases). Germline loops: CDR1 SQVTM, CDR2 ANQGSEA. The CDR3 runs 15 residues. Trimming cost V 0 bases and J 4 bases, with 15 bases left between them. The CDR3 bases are TGCAGCGTTGAAGACTGGAGGAGGGGAGGCTATGGCTACACCTTC. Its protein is CSVEDWRRGGYGYTF.

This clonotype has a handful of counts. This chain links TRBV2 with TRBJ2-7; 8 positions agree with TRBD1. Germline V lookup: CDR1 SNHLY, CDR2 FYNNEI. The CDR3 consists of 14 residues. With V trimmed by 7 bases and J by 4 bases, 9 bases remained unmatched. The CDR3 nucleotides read TGTGCCAGCAACCTCGGAAGGACAGGGTACGAGCAGTACTTC. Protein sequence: CASNLGRTGYEQYF.

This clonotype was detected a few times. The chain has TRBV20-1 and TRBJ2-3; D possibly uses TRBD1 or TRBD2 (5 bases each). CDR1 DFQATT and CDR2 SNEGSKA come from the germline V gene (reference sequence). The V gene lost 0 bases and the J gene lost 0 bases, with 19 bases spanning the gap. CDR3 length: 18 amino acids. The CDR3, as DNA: TGCAGTGCTAGAGACACCTGGGTGAGGGACCGGAGCACAGATACGCAGTATTTT. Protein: CSARDTWVRDRSTDTQYF.

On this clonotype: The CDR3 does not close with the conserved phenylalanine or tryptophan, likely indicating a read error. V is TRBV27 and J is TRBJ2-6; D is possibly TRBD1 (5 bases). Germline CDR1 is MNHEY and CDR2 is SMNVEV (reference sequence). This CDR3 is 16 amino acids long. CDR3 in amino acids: CASSLLGVSGANVLTL. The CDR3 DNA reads TGTGCCAGCAGTTTACTCGGAGTATCTGGGGCCAACGTTCTGACTCTC.

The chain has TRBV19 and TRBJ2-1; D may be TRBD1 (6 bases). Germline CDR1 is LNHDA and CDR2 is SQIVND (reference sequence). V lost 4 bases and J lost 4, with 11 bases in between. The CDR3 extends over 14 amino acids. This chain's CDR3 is CASSTGALYNEQFF. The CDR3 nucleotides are TGTGCCAGTAGTACAGGGGCCCTTTACAATGAGCAGTTCTTC.

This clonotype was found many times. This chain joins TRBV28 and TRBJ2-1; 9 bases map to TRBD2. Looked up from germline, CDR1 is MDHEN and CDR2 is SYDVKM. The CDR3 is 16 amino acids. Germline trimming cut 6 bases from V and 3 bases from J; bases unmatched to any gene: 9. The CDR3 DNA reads TGTGCCAGCAGCCAGGGACTAGCCTCCTTCTACAATGAGCAGTTCTTC. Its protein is CASSQGLASFYNEQFF.

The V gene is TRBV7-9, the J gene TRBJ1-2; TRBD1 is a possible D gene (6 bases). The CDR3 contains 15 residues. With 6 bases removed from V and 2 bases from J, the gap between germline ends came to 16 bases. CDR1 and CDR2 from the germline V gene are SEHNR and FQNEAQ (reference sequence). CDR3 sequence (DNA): TGTGCCAGCAGTAAAGCAGGACAGTCGAACTATGGCTACACCTTC. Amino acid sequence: CASSKAGQSNYGYTF.

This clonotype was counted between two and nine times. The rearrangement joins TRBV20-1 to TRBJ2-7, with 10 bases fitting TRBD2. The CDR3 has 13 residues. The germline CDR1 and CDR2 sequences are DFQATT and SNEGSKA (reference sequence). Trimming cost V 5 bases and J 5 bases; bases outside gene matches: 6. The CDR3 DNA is TGCAGTGCTCTACTAGCGGGGACCCACGAGCAGTACTTC. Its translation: CSALLAGTHEQYF.

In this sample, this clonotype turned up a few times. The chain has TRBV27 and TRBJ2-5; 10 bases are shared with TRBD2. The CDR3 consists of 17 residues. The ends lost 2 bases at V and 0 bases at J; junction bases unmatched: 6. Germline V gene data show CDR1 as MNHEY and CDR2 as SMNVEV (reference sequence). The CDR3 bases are TGTGCCAGCAGTTTAACTAGCGGGGCATTCGACCAAGAGACCCAGTACTTC. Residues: CASSLTSGAFDQETQYF.

The CDR3 reads CASSILRTTSRETQYF. In DNA, the CDR3 is TGTGCCAGTAGTATTCTGAGGACAACCAGCCGAGAGACCCAGTACTTC. V is TRBV19 and J is TRBJ2-5; perhaps TRBD1 as D (5 bases). Germline CDR1 and CDR2: LNHDA and SQIVND (reference sequence). The CDR3 contains 16 residues. Between the trimmed V and J ends, which lost 3 bases and 4 bases, there was a span of 18 bases.

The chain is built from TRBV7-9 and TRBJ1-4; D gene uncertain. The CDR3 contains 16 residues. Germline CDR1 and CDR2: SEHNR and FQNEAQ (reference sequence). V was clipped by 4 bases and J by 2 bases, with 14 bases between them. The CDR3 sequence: CASSSLSMGTNEKLFF. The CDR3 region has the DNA TGTGCCAGCAGCTCCCTATCGATGGGTACTAATGAAAAACTGTTTTTT. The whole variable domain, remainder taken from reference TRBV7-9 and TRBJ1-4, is DTGVSQNPRHKITKRGQNVTFRCDPISEHNRLYWYRQTLGQGPEFLTYFQNEAQLEKSRLLSDRFSAERPKGSFSTLEIQRTEQGDSAMYLCASSSLSMGTNEKLFFGSGTQLSVL.